One and the same sample provided the 10 T cell receptor beta chains below, sequenced in a study of molecular identifiers for immune sequencing clone quantification. TCRdb re-analysed the PCR reads in MiXCR, keeping a single row per CDR3 protein. This table holds some 66,000 distinct CDR3 sequences, about a fifth found once. Specimen: naive CD8+ T cells from blood, with Jurkat cell RNA spiked in. Indicated subset: FACS-sorted CD8+CD4-CCR7+CD45RA+ naive T cells. The receptor set was obtained from a human donor in good health. Some libraries in this study had Jurkat cell RNA spiked in.

Concerning this clonotype itself: Mismatch with germline at one junction end may stem from a read error. The rearrangement joins TRBV7-9 to TRBJ1-4; D is unclear. CDR1 SEHNR and CDR2 FQNEAQ come from the germline V gene (reference sequence). This CDR3 spans 14 amino acids. CDR3 loop: CASVPAPTNEKPFF. The CDR3 region has the DNA TGTGCCAGCGTGCCAGCTCCAACTAATGAAAAACCGTTTTTT.

This clonotype was counted at least ten times. This chain connects TRBV7-9 to TRBJ2-2; D unclear. The germline V gene has CDR1 SEHNR and CDR2 FQNEAQ (reference sequence). Between the trimmed V and J ends, which lost 1 base and 6 bases, there was a span of 9 bases. The CDR3 totals 14 residues. The CDR3, as DNA: TGTGCCAGCAGCTTAGAAAGCCGGCCCGGGGAGCTGTTTTTT. As protein: CASSLESRPGELFF.

This clonotype has ten or more counts. This chain joins TRBV30 and TRBJ1-4; D is ambiguous. CDR3 length equals 14 residues. Trimming pared 4 bases from V and 4 bases from J, leaving 13 bases between. Germline V gene data show CDR1 as GTSNPN and CDR2 as SVGIG (reference sequence). The DNA for the CDR3 is TGTGCCTGGACCCCGGGGATTCTTAATGAAAAACTGTTTTTT. It yields the protein CAWTPGILNEKLFF.

V and J are TRBV19 and TRBJ1-1; maybe TRBD1 (5 bases). Germline assignment: CDR1 LNHDA and CDR2 SQIVND (reference sequence). This CDR3 comprises 15 residues. V lost 2 bases to trimming and J lost 8 bases, with 18 bases between them. This CDR3 is CASSISGRVTTEAFF. The CDR3 bases are TGTGCCAGTAGTATATCGGGACGGGTGACGACCGAAGCTTTCTTT.

In this sample, this clonotype turned up many times. This chain links TRBV12-3 or TRBV12-4 with TRBJ1-5, with D perhaps TRBD1 (5 bases). V gave up 6 bases and J gave up 0 bases, with 12 bases separating them. The CDR3 loop spans 15 amino acids. The CDR3 bases are TGTGCCAGCAGAACGGGCCAGGGTAGCAATCAGCCCCAGCATTTT. Protein product: CASRTGQGSNQPQHF.

As to this clonotype: With a much larger clone just one base away, this may be a read error. The chain couples TRBV18 to TRBJ1-1; D call uncertain. The V gene's germline CDR1 is KGHSH and CDR2 LQKENI. The V and J ends lost 4 bases and 3 bases respectively, with 9 bases between them. The CDR3 runs 13 residues. As DNA, the CDR3 is TGTGCCAGCTCACGTGGGGAGGACACTGAAGCTTTCTTT. Protein product: CASSRGEDTEAFF.

A single count supports this clonotype. Possible read error: a much larger clone is one base away. The chain recombines TRBV28 with TRBJ2-7; the D is unclear. This CDR3 comprises 15 residues. Germline-derived CDR1 and CDR2 are MDHEN and SYDVKM. The V end lost 7 bases, the J end lost 6 bases, and 22 bases lay between the germline ends. Written as DNA, the CDR3 is TGTGCCAGCATCCCCCCGACGCTCTCCTTAATCGAGCAGTACTTC. This encodes CASIPPTLSLIEQYF.

On this clonotype: This may be a read error: a much more frequent sequence differs by one nucleotide. The rearrangement links TRBV4-1 to TRBJ2-7; 8 nucleotides align to TRBD1. The CDR3 covers 14 residues. Per the germline V gene, CDR1 is MGHRA and CDR2 is YSYEKL. The CDR3 DNA is TGCGCCGGCAGCCCCGGACAGGGCCCTTGGGAGCAGTACTTC. Its protein product is CAGSPGQGPWEQYF.

V and J are TRBV19 and TRBJ2-7, with D possibly TRBD2 on 6 matching bases. CDR1 is LNHDA and CDR2 is SQIVND in the germline V gene (reference sequence). CDR3 length: 13 amino acids. The V and J ends lost 3 bases and 4 bases respectively, with 10 bases between them. DNA of the CDR3: TGTGCCAGTAGTATCGGAGGGGTTTACGAGCAGTACTTC. Protein sequence: CASSIGGVYEQYF. Supplemented by reference TRBV19 and TRBJ2-7, the full variable domain reads DGGITQSPKYLFRKEGQNVTLSCEQNLNHDAMYWYRQDPGQGLRLIYYSQIVNDFQKGDIAEGYSVSREKKESFPLTVTSAQKNPTAFYLCASSIGGVYEQYFGPGTRLTVT.

This clonotype was seen ten or more times. J is TRBJ1-3 and V is TRBV10-3, with D unclear. This CDR3 has 15 residues. CDR1 ENHRY and CDR2 SYGVKD come from the germline V gene. Trimming shortened V by 5 bases and J by 1 base, and 12 bases separated the two germline ends. CDR3 amino acids: CAISSYSGSGNTIYF. CDR3 sequence (DNA): TGTGCCATCAGTTCTTACAGTGGATCTGGAAACACCATATATTTT.